This passage covers 12 T cell receptor beta chains from one sample sequenced in a study of human T cells and chemical hapten exposure. TCRdb re-called the RACE reads through MiXCR, storing one row per CDR3 protein. The table has around 120,000 distinct CDR3 sequences, 11% seen once. The time point here: patch test 1, 2 weeks after DPC sensitization. Treatment in this sample: therapeutic diphenylcyclopropenone sensitization with weekly scalp DPC. This material consisted of whole blood, taken in connection with sensitization to the hapten diphenylcyclopropenone (DPC). The receptors originated from a woman between 40 and 50 years old with alopecia areata. Some clones in this sample may be carry-over from other donors' samples.

In its sample, this clonotype was seen many times. This chain connects TRBV6-8 to TRBJ1-6; D unclear. The germline CDR1 and CDR2 sequences are MNHGY and SAAAGT. The CDR3 runs 18 residues. V lost 0 bases and J lost 7, with 19 bases in between. In nucleotides, the CDR3 is TGTGCCAGCAGTTACTCGATTAGCTATCGACGGTGGAATTCACCCCTCCACTTT. This sequence encodes CASSYSISYRRWNSPLHF.

The chain joins TRBV14 to TRBJ2-2, with 14 positions matching TRBD2. CDR1 and CDR2 from the germline V gene are SGHDN and FVKESK. The CDR3 is 19 amino acids. Germline trimming cut 3 bases from V and 7 bases from J; bases unmatched to any gene: 13. Written as DNA, the CDR3 is TGTGCCAGCAGCCAGGAACTCAGGGGACTAGCGGGAGCGGACGGGGAGCTGTTTTTT. Residues: CASSQELRGLAGADGELFF.

This clonotype was counted many times. J is TRBJ1-6 and V is TRBV7-2, with D perhaps matching TRBD1 (5 bases). CDR1 and CDR2 (germline): SGHTA, FQGNSA. This CDR3 is built from 12 residues. The V and J ends lost 5 bases and 9 bases respectively, with 8 bases between them. The CDR3 region has the DNA TGTGCCAGCAGCCCGAGGGGTTCACCCCTCCACTTT. Translating gives CASSPRGSPLHF.

The V call is TRBV4-2, the J call TRBJ2-7; the D gene is possibly TRBD2 (6 bases). The CDR3 contains 15 residues. CDR1 and CDR2 from the germline V gene are LGHNA and YNFKEQ. V lost 4 bases to trimming and J lost 1 base, with 14 bases between them. The CDR3 nucleotides read TGTGCCAGCAGCCTAGACCGGGAGTCATCCTACGAGCAGTACTTC. Residues: CASSLDRESSYEQYF.

CDR3 bases: TGTGCCAGCAGCCGTTTAGCGGGAGGATCTTACAATGAGCAGTTCTTC. It encodes CASSRLAGGSYNEQFF. This chain uses TRBV9 with TRBJ2-1, with TRBD2 matching 10 bases. CDR3 length: 16 residues. Trimming took 4 bases from V and 4 from J; bases not matched to a gene: 8. Germline values: CDR1 SGDLS, CDR2 YYNGEE.

This clonotype was counted at least ten times. J is TRBJ2-5 and V is TRBV7-2; D is possibly TRBD1 or TRBD2 (6 bases each). V lost 1 base to trimming and J lost 5 bases, with 17 bases between them. The CDR3 spans 16 residues. CDR1 is SGHTA and CDR2 is FQGNSA in the germline V gene. CDR3 in amino acids: CASSLGSGARVETQYF. The CDR3 nucleotides read TGTGCCAGCAGCTTAGGATCGGGGGCCCGGGTGGAGACCCAGTACTTC.

This clonotype showed up many times. The chain couples TRBV29-1 to TRBJ2-1; TRBD2 aligns across 14 bases. Germline loops: CDR1 SQVTM, CDR2 ANQGSEA. After removal of 8 bases from V and 7 bases from J, the junction contained 7 bases not matched to a gene. This CDR3 has 14 residues. The chain's CDR3 is CSPEGLAGVNEQFF. The DNA of the CDR3 is TGCAGCCCAGAGGGACTAGCGGGGGTTAATGAGCAGTTCTTC.

The chain has TRBV7-2 and TRBJ2-7; 8 bases line up with TRBD2. Germline-derived CDR1 and CDR2 are SGHTA and FQGNSA. The V segment lost 4 bases and the J segment 3 bases; nucleotides outside the gene matches: 2. This CDR3 spans 13 amino acids. Written as DNA, the CDR3 is TGTGCCAGCAGCTCGACTAGCGACTACGAGCAGTACTTC. Translation gives CASSSTSDYEQYF. Full variable domain (remainder filled in from reference TRBV7-2 and TRBJ2-7): GAGVSQSPSNKVTEKGKDVELRCDPISGHTALYWYRQSLGQGLEFLIYFQGNSAPDKSGLPSDRFSAERTGGSVSTLTIQRTQQEDSAVYLCASSSTSDYEQYFGPGTRLTVT.

The genes are TRBV6-6 and TRBJ1-2; D is possibly TRBD1 (5 bases). The CDR3 is 13 amino acids. Germline CDR1 is MNHNY and CDR2 is SVGAGI (reference sequence). V lost 5 bases to trimming and J lost 3 bases, with 10 bases between them. The CDR3: CASSPGWDYGYTF. In nucleotides, the CDR3 is TGTGCCAGCAGTCCAGGGTGGGACTATGGCTACACCTTC.

This clonotype has ten or more counts. This chain uses TRBV6-1 with TRBJ1-6; D call uncertain. Germline CDR1 is MNHNS and CDR2 is SASEGT. This CDR3 has 13 residues. Trimming took 7 bases from V and 7 from J, leaving 11 bases between them. The CDR3 nucleotides are TGTGCCAGCACACTCATGGGGAATTCACCCCTCCACTTT. It encodes CASTLMGNSPLHF.

The table lists this clonotype with a few counts. CDR3 sequence (DNA): TGTGCCAGCAGTGACAGGGGGAACAATCAGCCCCAGCATTTT. As protein: CASSDRGNNQPQHF. The chain recombines TRBV28 with TRBJ1-5; TRBD1 aligns across 9 bases. The CDR3 runs to 14 residues. CDR1 is MDHEN, CDR2 SYDVKM, per germline. The J segment lost 3 bases and the V segment lost 5 bases, leaving 2 bases of the junction unmatched.

This clonotype was counted ten times or more. V is TRBV6-1 and J is TRBJ1-3; a possible D gene is TRBD1 (6 bases). The germline CDR1 and CDR2 sequences are MNHNS and SASEGT. The V gene lost 3 bases and the J gene lost 4 bases, with 19 bases spanning the gap. The CDR3 totals 17 residues. The CDR3, as DNA: TGTGCCAGCAGTGACTACAAGATTACAGGGACCGGAAACACCATATATTTT. It translates to CASSDYKITGTGNTIYF.